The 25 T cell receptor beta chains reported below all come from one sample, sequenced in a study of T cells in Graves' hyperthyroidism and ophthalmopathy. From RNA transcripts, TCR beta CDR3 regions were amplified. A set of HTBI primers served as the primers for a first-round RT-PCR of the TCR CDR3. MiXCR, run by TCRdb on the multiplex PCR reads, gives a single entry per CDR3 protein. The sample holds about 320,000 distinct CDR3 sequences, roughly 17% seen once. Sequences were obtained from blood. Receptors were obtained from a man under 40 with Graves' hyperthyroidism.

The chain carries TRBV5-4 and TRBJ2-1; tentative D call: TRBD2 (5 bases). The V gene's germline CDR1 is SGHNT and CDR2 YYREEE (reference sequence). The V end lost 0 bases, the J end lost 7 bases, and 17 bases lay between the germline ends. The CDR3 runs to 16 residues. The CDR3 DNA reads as TGTGCCAGCAGCTTGGCCCGGGGTTTGGGTGGGAATGAGCAGTTCTTC. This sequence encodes CASSLARGLGGNEQFF.

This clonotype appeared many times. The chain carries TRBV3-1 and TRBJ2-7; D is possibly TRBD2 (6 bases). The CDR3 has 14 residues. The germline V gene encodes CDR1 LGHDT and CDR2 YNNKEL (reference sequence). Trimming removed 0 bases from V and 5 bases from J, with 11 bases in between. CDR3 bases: TGTGCCAGCAGCCAAGAAAATGGGGGGAACGAGCAGTACTTC. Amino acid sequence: CASSQENGGNEQYF.

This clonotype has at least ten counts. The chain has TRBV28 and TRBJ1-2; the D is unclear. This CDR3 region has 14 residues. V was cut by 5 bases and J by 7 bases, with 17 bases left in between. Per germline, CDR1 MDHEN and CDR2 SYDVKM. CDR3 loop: CASSRGPLDSGYTF. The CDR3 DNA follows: TGTGCCAGCAGTCGAGGGCCCCTCGATAGTGGCTACACCTTC.

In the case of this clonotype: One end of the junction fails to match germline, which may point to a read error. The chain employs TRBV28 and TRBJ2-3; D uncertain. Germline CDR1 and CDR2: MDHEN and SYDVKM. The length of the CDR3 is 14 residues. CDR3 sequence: CANSRTPGRDTQYF. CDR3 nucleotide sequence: TGTGCCAACAGTCGAACTCCAGGCAGGGATACGCAGTATTTT.

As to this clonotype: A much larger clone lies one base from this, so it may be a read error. The CDR3 sequence is CASSPRGGPYYERYF. In DNA, the CDR3 is TGTGCCAGCTCACCGCGAGGGGGTCCCTACTACGAGCGGTACTTC. V usage is TRBV18 and J usage is TRBJ2-7; D may be TRBD1 (6 bases). Germline V gives CDR1 KGHSH, CDR2 LQKENI. CDR3 size: 15 residues.

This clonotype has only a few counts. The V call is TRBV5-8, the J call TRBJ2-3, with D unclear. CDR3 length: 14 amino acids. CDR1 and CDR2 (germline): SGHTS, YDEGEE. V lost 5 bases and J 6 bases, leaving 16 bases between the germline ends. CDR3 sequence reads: CASRGTKTQDTQYF. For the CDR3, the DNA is TGTGCCAGCAGGGGCACAAAGACCCAGGATACGCAGTATTTT.

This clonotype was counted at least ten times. CDR3 bases: TGCAGTGCCATACCTTACCGGGACACCACAGATACGCAGTATTTT. Residues: CSAIPYRDTTDTQYF. This rearrangement joins TRBV20-1 to TRBJ2-3; D might be TRBD1 (6 bases). The length of the CDR3 is 15 residues. CDR1 is DFQATT, CDR2 SNEGSKA, per germline (reference sequence). The germline V and J ends were trimmed by 6 bases and 2 bases, with 18 bases remaining between them.

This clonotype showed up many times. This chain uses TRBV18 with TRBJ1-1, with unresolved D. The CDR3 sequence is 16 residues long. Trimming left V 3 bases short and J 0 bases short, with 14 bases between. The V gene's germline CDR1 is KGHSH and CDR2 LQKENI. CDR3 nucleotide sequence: TGTGCCAGCTCACCTGGGCACAGCAGGATGAACACTGAAGCTTTCTTT. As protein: CASSPGHSRMNTEAFF.

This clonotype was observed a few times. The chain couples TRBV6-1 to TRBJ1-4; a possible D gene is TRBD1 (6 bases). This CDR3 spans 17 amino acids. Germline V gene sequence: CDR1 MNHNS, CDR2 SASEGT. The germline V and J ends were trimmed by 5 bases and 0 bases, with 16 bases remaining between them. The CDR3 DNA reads TGTGCCAGCAGTACCCCTCGTCGGGGGCCAACTAATGAAAAACTGTTTTTT. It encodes CASSTPRRGPTNEKLFF.

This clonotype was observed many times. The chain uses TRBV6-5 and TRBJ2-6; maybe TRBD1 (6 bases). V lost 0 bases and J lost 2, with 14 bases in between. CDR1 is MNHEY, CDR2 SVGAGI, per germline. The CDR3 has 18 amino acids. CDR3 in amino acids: CASSYSWNREAGANVLTF. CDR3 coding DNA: TGTGCCAGCAGTTACTCGTGGAACAGGGAAGCTGGGGCCAACGTCCTGACTTTC.

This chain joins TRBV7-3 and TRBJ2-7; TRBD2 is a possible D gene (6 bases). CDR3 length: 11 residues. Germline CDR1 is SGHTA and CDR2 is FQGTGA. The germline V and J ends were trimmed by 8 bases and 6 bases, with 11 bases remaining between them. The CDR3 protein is CASADSGEQYF. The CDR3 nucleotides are TGTGCCAGCGCTGATAGCGGCGAGCAGTACTTC.

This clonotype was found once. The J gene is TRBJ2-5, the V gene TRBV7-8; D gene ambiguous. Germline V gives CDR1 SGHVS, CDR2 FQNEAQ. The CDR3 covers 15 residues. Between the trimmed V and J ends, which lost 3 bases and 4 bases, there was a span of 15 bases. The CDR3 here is CASSLKRFGPETQYF. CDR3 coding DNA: TGTGCCAGCAGCTTGAAGCGATTCGGACCAGAGACCCAGTACTTC.

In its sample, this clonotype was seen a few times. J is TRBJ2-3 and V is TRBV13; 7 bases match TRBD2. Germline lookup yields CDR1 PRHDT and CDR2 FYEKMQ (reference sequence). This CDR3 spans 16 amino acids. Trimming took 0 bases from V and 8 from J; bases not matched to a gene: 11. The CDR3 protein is CASSLGSSGIDGTQYF. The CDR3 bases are TGTGCCAGCAGCTTAGGGTCTAGCGGAATTGATGGTACGCAGTATTTT. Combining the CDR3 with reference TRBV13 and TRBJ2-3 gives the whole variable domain AAGVIQSPRHLIKEKRETATLKCYPIPRHDTVYWYQQGPGQDPQFLISFYEKMQSDKGSIPDRFSAQQFSDYHSELNMSSLELGDSALYFCASSLGSSGIDGTQYFGPGTRLTVL.

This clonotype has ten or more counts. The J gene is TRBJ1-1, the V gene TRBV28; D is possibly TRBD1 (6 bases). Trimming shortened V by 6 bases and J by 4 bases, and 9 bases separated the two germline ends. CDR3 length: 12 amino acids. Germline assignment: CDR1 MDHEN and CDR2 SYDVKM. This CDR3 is CASRGGATEAFF. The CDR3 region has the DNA TGTGCCAGCAGGGGGGGGGCCACTGAAGCTTTCTTT.

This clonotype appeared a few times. For the CDR3, the DNA is TGTGCCAGCAGCCCATCCCCCGGGGAGCTGTTTTTT. It encodes CASSPSPGELFF. The chain recombines TRBV13 with TRBJ2-2; D ambiguous. In germline, CDR1 is PRHDT, CDR2 FYEKMQ (reference sequence). Trimming took off 5 bases at V and 6 bases at J, with 7 bases between the two ends. This CDR3 is 12 amino acids long.

Here the CDR3 reads CASSIGPRLASNEQFF. The DNA for the CDR3 is TGTGCCAGTAGTATTGGTCCCAGGTTGGCTTCCAATGAGCAGTTCTTC. The J gene is TRBJ2-1, the V gene TRBV19; D is uncertain. This CDR3 has 16 amino acids. Trimming took off 3 bases at V and 6 bases at J, with 18 bases between the two ends. Germline assignment: CDR1 LNHDA and CDR2 SQIVND (reference sequence).

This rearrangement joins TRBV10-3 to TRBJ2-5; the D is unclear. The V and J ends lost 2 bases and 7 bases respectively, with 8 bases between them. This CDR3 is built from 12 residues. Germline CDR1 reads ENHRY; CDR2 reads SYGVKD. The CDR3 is CAISEGRGTQYF. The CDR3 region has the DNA TGTGCCATCAGTGAGGGCCGAGGGACCCAGTACTTC.

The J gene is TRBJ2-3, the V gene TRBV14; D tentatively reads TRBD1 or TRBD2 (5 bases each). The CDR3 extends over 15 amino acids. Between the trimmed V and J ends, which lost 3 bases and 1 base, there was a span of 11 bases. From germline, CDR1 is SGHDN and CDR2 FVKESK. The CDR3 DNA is TGTGCCAGCAGCCAGTTTAGAGGGGGCACAGATACGCAGTATTTT. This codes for CASSQFRGGTDTQYF.

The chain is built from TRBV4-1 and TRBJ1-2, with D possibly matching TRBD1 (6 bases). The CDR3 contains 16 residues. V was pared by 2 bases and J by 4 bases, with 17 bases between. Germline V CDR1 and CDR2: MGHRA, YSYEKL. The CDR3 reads CASSQPGTSGAYGYTF. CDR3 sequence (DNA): TGCGCCAGCAGCCAACCCGGGACATCTGGGGCCTATGGCTACACCTTC.

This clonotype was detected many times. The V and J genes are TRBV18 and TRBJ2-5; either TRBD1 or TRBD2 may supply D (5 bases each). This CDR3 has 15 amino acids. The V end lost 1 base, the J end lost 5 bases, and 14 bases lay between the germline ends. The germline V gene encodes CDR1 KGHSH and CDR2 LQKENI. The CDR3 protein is CASSPQGTIGETQYF. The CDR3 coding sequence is TGTGCCAGCTCACCACAAGGGACCATAGGGGAGACCCAGTACTTC.

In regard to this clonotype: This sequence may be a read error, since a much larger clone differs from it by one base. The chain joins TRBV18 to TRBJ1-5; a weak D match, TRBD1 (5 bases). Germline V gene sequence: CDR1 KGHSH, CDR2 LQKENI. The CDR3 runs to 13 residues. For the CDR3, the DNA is TGTGCCAGCTCAGGGGCAGGGAATCAGCCCCCGCATTTT. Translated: CASSGAGNQPPHF. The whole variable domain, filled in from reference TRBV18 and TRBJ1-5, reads NAGVMQNPRHLVRRRGQEARLRCSPMKGHSHVYWYRQLPEEGLKFMVYLQKENIIDESGMPKERFSAEFPKEGPSILRIQQVVRGDSAAYFCASSGAGNQPPHFGDGTRLSIL.

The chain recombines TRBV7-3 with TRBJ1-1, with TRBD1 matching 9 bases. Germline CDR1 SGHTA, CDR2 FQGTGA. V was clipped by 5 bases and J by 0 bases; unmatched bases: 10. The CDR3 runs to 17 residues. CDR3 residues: CASSPYGQGPMNTEAFF. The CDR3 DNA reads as TGTGCCAGCAGCCCATACGGACAGGGGCCCATGAACACTGAAGCTTTCTTT.

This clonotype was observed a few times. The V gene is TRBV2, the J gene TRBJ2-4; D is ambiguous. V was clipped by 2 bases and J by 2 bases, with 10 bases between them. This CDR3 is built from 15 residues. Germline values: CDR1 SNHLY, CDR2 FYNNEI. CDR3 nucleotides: TGTGCCAGCAGTGAACATAGAAGATCCAAAAACATTCAGTACTTC. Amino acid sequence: CASSEHRRSKNIQYF.

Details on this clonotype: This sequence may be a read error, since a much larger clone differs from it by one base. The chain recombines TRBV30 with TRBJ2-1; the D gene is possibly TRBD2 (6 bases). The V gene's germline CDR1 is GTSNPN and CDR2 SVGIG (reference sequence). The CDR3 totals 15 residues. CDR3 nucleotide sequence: TGTGCCCGGAGTGTTTGGGGACTTACCTACAATGAGCAGTTCTTC. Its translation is CARSVWGLTYNEQFF.

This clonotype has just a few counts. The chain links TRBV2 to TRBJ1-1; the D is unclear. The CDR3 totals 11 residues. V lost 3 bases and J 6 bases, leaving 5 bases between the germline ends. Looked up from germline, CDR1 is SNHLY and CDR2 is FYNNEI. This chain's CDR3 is CASSDQPEAFF. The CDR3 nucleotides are TGTGCCAGCAGTGATCAGCCTGAAGCTTTCTTT.